This record looks at one TCR beta chain sequence and its context. This CDR3 contains 14 residues. With 1 base removed from V and 9 bases from J, the gap between germline ends came to 13 bases. CDR1 is SGHVS, CDR2 FQNEAQ, per germline. This sample is part of a study of technical replicates of blood from several donors. Clones were sequenced by immunoSEQ multiplex PCR, and TCRdb holds only the in-frame ones, with some missing. This table has under 85,000 clones, 96% appearing once. The chain recombines TRBV7-8 with TRBJ1-5, with D unclear. What was sequenced was T cells isolated from PBMCs. This sequence was found in a human donor in good health. The CDR3 region is CASSLEGGPRPQHF. CDR3 nucleotides: TGTGCCAGCAGCTTAGAAGGTGGGCCCAGGCCCCAGCATTTT.